This TCR beta chain was sequenced for a study of T-cell reconstitution after alpha-beta-depleted transplantation in children. Construction of the TCRbeta library involved unique molecular identifiers. TCRdb re-called the PCR reads with MiXCR, one entry per CDR3 protein. The sample lists 480,000 or so distinct CDR3 sequences, 10% occurring once. Study-wide findings and caveats: At the one-year point after transplant, T-cell counts and TCRbeta diversity were found to come mostly from T cells that had been newly produced. The origin of alpha-beta T cells about two months after transplant was reportedly several hundred expanded graft clones. It was surviving recipient T cells and thymic progenitors that gave some patients high TCRbeta diversity at day 60.

This clonotype was detected ten times or more. What it recognizes is unknown. This material consisted of PBMCs, taken before TCRalphabeta/CD19-depleted stem cell transplant. This TCR was recovered from a child aged 2-15 years with inherited bone marrow failure, due to receive a stem cell transplant.

Here the CDR3 reads CSARDTSSSYEQYF. The CDR3, as DNA: TGCAGTGCTAGAGATACCTCTAGCTCCTACGAGCAGTACTTC. The chain joins TRBV20-1 to TRBJ2-7; D gene unclear. Germline-derived CDR1 and CDR2 are DFQATT and SNEGSKA (reference sequence). The CDR3 contains 14 residues. With 0 bases removed from V and 0 bases from J, the gap between germline ends came to 9 bases.